This TCR beta chain was identified during a study of PD-1 blockade in mismatch repair-deficient tumors. Across the whole study: Patients had over ten mismatch repair-deficient cancer types and were previously treated and progressing.

For this clone: Its antigen remains unidentified.

Mismatch repair deficiency was confirmed in all patients, by PCR or immunohistochemistry. Three pembrolizumab responders had their TCRs sequenced. Findings and limits, study-wide: Tumor-resident clones, often absent from pretreatment blood, expanded after pembrolizumab and then contracted.

This CDR3 is 13 amino acids long. Germline CDR1 SGHDN, CDR2 FVKESK. V lost 4 bases to trimming and J lost 8 bases, with 11 bases between them. The method was immunoSEQ multiplex PCR; TCRdb's version includes in-frame clones alone and lacks a portion of them. Here the sample spans about 79,000 clones, roughly 80% being singletons. J is TRBJ2-2 and V is TRBV14; possible D gene TRBD1, 6 bases. The receptor comes from an adult with mismatch repair-deficient cancer. The material sequenced was peripheral blood, taken 44 weeks after starting pembrolizumab. DNA of the CDR3: TGTGCCAGCAGCCCCGTGGACAGAGGGGAGCTGTTTTTT. It yields the protein CASSPVDRGELFF.